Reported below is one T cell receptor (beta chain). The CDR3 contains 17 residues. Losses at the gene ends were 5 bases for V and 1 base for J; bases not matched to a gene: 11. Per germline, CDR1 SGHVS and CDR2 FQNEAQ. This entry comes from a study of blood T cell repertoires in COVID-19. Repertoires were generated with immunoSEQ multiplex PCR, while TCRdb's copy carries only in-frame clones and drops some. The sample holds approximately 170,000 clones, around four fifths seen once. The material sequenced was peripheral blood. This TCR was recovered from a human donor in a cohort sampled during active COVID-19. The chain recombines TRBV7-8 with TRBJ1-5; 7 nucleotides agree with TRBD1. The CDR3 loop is CASSQGTAKVSNQPQHF. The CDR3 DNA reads TGTGCCAGCAGCCAGGGGACAGCCAAAGTCAGCAATCAGCCCCAGCATTTT.